These T cell receptor beta chains were read from a single sample in a study of T cell repertoires in cytomegalovirus infection. TCRdb reprocessed the reads via MiXCR and lists one record per CDR3 protein. The table shows about 150,000 distinct CDR3 sequences, with roughly a quarter occurring only once. Sequenced input: PBMCs. The receptors stem from a human donor in good health (CMV status not recorded). Some clones in this sample may be carry-over from other donors' samples. Each CDR3 is given with its conserved first and last residue. The order of the fields is J gene, D gene, clone size, V gene, CDR3 DNA, CDR3 protein. The D gene is left open where the match is weak. Size is stated for part of the rows, as once, few or many counts, or as a class when the clone is expanded.

j_gene: TRBJ2-2; d_gene: .; abundance: few; v_gene: TRBV6-6; CDR3nt: TGTGCCAGCAGCAACCGCAGGGACGGCGGGGAGCTGTTTTTT; CDR3aa: CASSNRRDGGELFF
j_gene: TRBJ2-6; d_gene: TRBD1; abundance: .; v_gene: TRBV28; CDR3nt: TGTGCCGTAACAGGGGAGGCCAACGTCCTGACTTTC; CDR3aa: CAVTGEANVLTF
j_gene: TRBJ2-3; d_gene: .; abundance: .; v_gene: TRBV27; CDR3nt: TGTGCCAGCAGTTTCCAAGAAGCAGATACGCAGTATTTT; CDR3aa: CASSFQEADTQYF
j_gene: TRBJ1-5; d_gene: .; abundance: .; v_gene: TRBV9; CDR3nt: TGTGCCAGCAGCGTAGCTACTGGACAGCCCCAGCATTTT; CDR3aa: CASSVATGQPQHF
j_gene: TRBJ2-7; d_gene: .; abundance: many; v_gene: TRBV4-1; CDR3nt: TGCGCCAGCAGCCACCCGACACGTTCCTACGAGCAGTACTTC; CDR3aa: CASSHPTRSYEQYF
j_gene: TRBJ2-7; d_gene: .; abundance: .; v_gene: TRBV7-3; CDR3nt: TGTGCCATATGTAGGAACGAGCAGTACTTC; CDR3aa: CAICRNEQYF
j_gene: TRBJ2-7; d_gene: .; abundance: .; v_gene: TRBV20-1; CDR3nt: TGCAGTGCCCTGGGGAGCTCCTACGAGCAGTACTTC; CDR3aa: CSALGSSYEQYF
j_gene: TRBJ1-2; d_gene: TRBD1; abundance: few; v_gene: TRBV12-3/TRBV12-4; CDR3nt: TGTGCCAGCACTTTGGGGCGACAGGGAGCTAACTATGGCTACACCTTC; CDR3aa: CASTLGRQGANYGYTF
j_gene: TRBJ2-1; d_gene: .; abundance: .; v_gene: TRBV7-8; CDR3nt: TGTGCCAGCAGCTTAGACCCAGGGTCCAACAATGAGCAGTTCTTC; CDR3aa: CASSLDPGSNNEQFF
j_gene: TRBJ2-3; d_gene: TRBD2; abundance: .; v_gene: TRBV20-1; CDR3nt: TGCAGTGCAAGCTCTGCTAGCGGGAGGGCTACAGATACGCAGTATTTT; CDR3aa: CSASSASGRATDTQYF
j_gene: TRBJ1-2; d_gene: .; abundance: many; v_gene: TRBV25-1; CDR3nt: TGTGCCAGCGGAAGGGGACAACTTAACTATGGCTACACCTTC; CDR3aa: CASGRGQLNYGYTF
j_gene: TRBJ1-1; d_gene: .; abundance: few; v_gene: TRBV7-3; CDR3nt: TGTGCCAGCAGCCGAGGTGGGGCGCCGGGGAACACTGAAGCTTTCTTT; CDR3aa: CASSRGGAPGNTEAFF
j_gene: TRBJ2-3; d_gene: TRBD2; abundance: many; v_gene: TRBV7-3; CDR3nt: TGTGCCAACCCGGGACTAGAGACAGATACGCAGTATTTT; CDR3aa: CANPGLETDTQYF
j_gene: TRBJ2-7; d_gene: .; abundance: few; v_gene: TRBV5-6; CDR3nt: TGTGCCAGCAGCCCCCGGGTGGGTAGTCGGTACGAGCAGTACTTC; CDR3aa: CASSPRVGSRYEQYF
j_gene: TRBJ1-1; d_gene: .; abundance: few; v_gene: TRBV7-6; CDR3nt: TGTGCCAGCAGCTATAGGTCGGGGGCTGAAGCTTTCTTT; CDR3aa: CASSYRSGAEAFF
j_gene: TRBJ2-5; d_gene: .; abundance: .; v_gene: TRBV6-2/TRBV6-3; CDR3nt: TGTGCCAGCAGTTACGGGGGCGGAGGAGAGACCCAGTACTTC; CDR3aa: CASSYGGGGETQYF
j_gene: TRBJ1-3; d_gene: TRBD1; abundance: many; v_gene: TRBV7-6; CDR3nt: TGTGCCAGCAGCCAGGGGGATGGAAGGATTAACACCATATATTTT; CDR3aa: CASSQGDGRINTIYF
j_gene: TRBJ2-3; d_gene: .; abundance: many; v_gene: TRBV7-2; CDR3nt: TGTGCCAGCAGCCTCCCGGGGAATACGCAGTATTTT; CDR3aa: CASSLPGNTQYF
j_gene: TRBJ1-5; d_gene: .; abundance: .; v_gene: TRBV28; CDR3nt: TGTGCCAGCAGTTTACGGCAGGTTAATAGCAATCAGCCCCAGCATTTT; CDR3aa: CASSLRQVNSNQPQHF
j_gene: TRBJ2-7; d_gene: TRBD1; abundance: .; v_gene: TRBV6-1; CDR3nt: TGTGCCAGCAGGCGACAGGGTCGGCGGTACGAGCAGTACTTC; CDR3aa: CASRRQGRRYEQYF
j_gene: TRBJ1-1; d_gene: .; abundance: few; v_gene: TRBV7-2; CDR3nt: TGTGCCAGCAGCTTAACCCGACAGGTTGTCACTGAAGCTTTCTTT; CDR3aa: CASSLTRQVVTEAFF
j_gene: TRBJ2-7; d_gene: .; abundance: .; v_gene: TRBV7-9; CDR3nt: TGTGCCAGCAGCTTAAGCGTACAGTCCCACGAGCAGTACTTC; CDR3aa: CASSLSVQSHEQYF
j_gene: TRBJ2-1; d_gene: .; abundance: .; v_gene: TRBV7-3; CDR3nt: TGTGCCAGCAGCAACCGGGCGCTAGATGAGCAGTTCTTC; CDR3aa: CASSNRALDEQFF
j_gene: TRBJ2-1; d_gene: TRBD1; abundance: .; v_gene: TRBV7-9; CDR3nt: TGTGCCAGCAGCTTGGGCCAGGGACAGAAATACAATGAGCAGTTCTTC; CDR3aa: CASSLGQGQKYNEQFF
j_gene: TRBJ2-5; d_gene: .; abundance: few; v_gene: TRBV7-4; CDR3nt: TGTGCCAGCAGCGGAAGGAAGACAGGAGGGGAGACCCAGTACTTC; CDR3aa: CASSGRKTGGETQYF
j_gene: TRBJ2-7; d_gene: .; abundance: few; v_gene: TRBV5-1; CDR3nt: TGCGCCAGCAGCCAGAACTACGAGCAGTACTTC; CDR3aa: CASSQNYEQYF
j_gene: TRBJ2-1; d_gene: .; abundance: .; v_gene: TRBV7-2; CDR3nt: TGTGCCAGCAGCCCCGCCGGAGGGACTGAGCAGTTCTTC; CDR3aa: CASSPAGGTEQFF
j_gene: TRBJ2-5; d_gene: TRBD2; abundance: .; v_gene: TRBV20-1; CDR3nt: TGCAGTGCTAGAGATAAACTAGCGGGAGGGCCGCTCCATGAGACCCAGTACTTC; CDR3aa: CSARDKLAGGPLHETQYF
j_gene: TRBJ1-1; d_gene: TRBD1; abundance: few; v_gene: TRBV7-9; CDR3nt: TGTGCCAGCAGCTTAGCCCCCGGGACAGTGAACACTGAAGCTTTCTTT; CDR3aa: CASSLAPGTVNTEAFF
j_gene: TRBJ1-1; d_gene: .; abundance: .; v_gene: TRBV3-1; CDR3nt: TGTGCCAGCAGCCCTCAGACAGGCGGACGCACTGAAGCTTTCTTT; CDR3aa: CASSPQTGGRTEAFF
j_gene: TRBJ1-3; d_gene: .; abundance: .; v_gene: TRBV5-6; CDR3nt: TGTGCCAGCAGCTTCGGTAGGGGGGAAAACACCATATATTTT; CDR3aa: CASSFGRGENTIYF
j_gene: TRBJ1-5; d_gene: .; abundance: .; v_gene: TRBV28; CDR3nt: TGTGCCAGCAGTTTAGGCGGATCTCGGCCCCAGCATTTT; CDR3aa: CASSLGGSRPQHF
j_gene: TRBJ2-2; d_gene: .; abundance: .; v_gene: TRBV12-3/TRBV12-4; CDR3nt: TGTGCCAGCAGACTTCACGATATGGACACCGGGGAGCTGTTTTTT; CDR3aa: CASRLHDMDTGELFF
j_gene: TRBJ2-3; d_gene: .; abundance: .; v_gene: TRBV6-4; CDR3nt: TGTGCCAGCAGCGTCGACGGCGGGGCCGTCACAGATACGCAGTATTTT; CDR3aa: CASSVDGGAVTDTQYF
j_gene: TRBJ2-4; d_gene: TRBD1; abundance: many; v_gene: TRBV7-2; CDR3nt: TGTGCCAGCAGCTTTCCCGGGACAGGGGTGAACATTCAGTACTTC; CDR3aa: CASSFPGTGVNIQYF
j_gene: TRBJ2-4; d_gene: TRBD1; abundance: .; v_gene: TRBV12-5; CDR3nt: TGTGCTAGTGGTCCAGGGGGTAATGGAAACATTCAGTACTTC; CDR3aa: CASGPGGNGNIQYF
j_gene: TRBJ2-7; d_gene: TRBD2; abundance: .; v_gene: TRBV6-1; CDR3nt: TGTGCCAGCAGTGGGCGATCCGGGACTAGCTACGAGCAGTACTTC; CDR3aa: CASSGRSGTSYEQYF
j_gene: TRBJ2-7; d_gene: .; abundance: .; v_gene: TRBV19; CDR3nt: TGTGCCAGTAGTATAGAAGGGACCTCCTACGAGCAGTACTTC; CDR3aa: CASSIEGTSYEQYF
j_gene: TRBJ2-3; d_gene: .; abundance: .; v_gene: TRBV6-6; CDR3nt: TGTGCCAGCAGTTACAAGCGGGCCAGCACAGATACGCAGTATTTT; CDR3aa: CASSYKRASTDTQYF
j_gene: TRBJ2-2; d_gene: .; abundance: .; v_gene: TRBV5-1; CDR3nt: TGCGCCAGCAGCTTGAAGTCGGGCGGGGAGCTGTTTTTT; CDR3aa: CASSLKSGGELFF
j_gene: TRBJ2-7; d_gene: .; abundance: .; v_gene: TRBV3-1; CDR3nt: TGTGCCAGCAGCCAAGATCCGTCCTACGAGCAGTACTTC; CDR3aa: CASSQDPSYEQYF
j_gene: TRBJ2-7; d_gene: TRBD2; abundance: many; v_gene: TRBV7-2; CDR3nt: TGTGCCAGCAGCCTCGGACTAGCGGGAGTCGCAGTACCCCCCTACGAGCAGTACTTC; CDR3aa: CASSLGLAGVAVPPYEQYF
j_gene: TRBJ2-1; d_gene: TRBD2; abundance: few; v_gene: TRBV28; CDR3nt: TGTGCCAGCCGTTCTAGCGGGAAGGGAAATGAGCAGTTCTTC; CDR3aa: CASRSSGKGNEQFF
j_gene: TRBJ1-2; d_gene: .; abundance: few; v_gene: TRBV19; CDR3nt: TGTGCCAGTAGTTCCCAACTGACGGAACTTAACTATGGCTACACCTTC; CDR3aa: CASSSQLTELNYGYTF
j_gene: TRBJ2-1; d_gene: .; abundance: few; v_gene: TRBV12-3/TRBV12-4; CDR3nt: TGTGCCAGCAGTTTACACGGTCGTAGTGAGCAGTTCTTC; CDR3aa: CASSLHGRSEQFF
j_gene: TRBJ2-7; d_gene: TRBD1; abundance: many; v_gene: TRBV7-9; CDR3nt: TGTGCCAGCAGTCCTACCGGGACAGGGCCCTACGAGCAGTACTTC; CDR3aa: CASSPTGTGPYEQYF
j_gene: TRBJ1-2; d_gene: .; abundance: .; v_gene: TRBV7-2; CDR3nt: TGTGCCAGCAAAGGGATTACCCGGTACGGCTACACCTTC; CDR3aa: CASKGITRYGYTF